This TCR beta chain was sequenced during a study of blood T cell repertoires in COVID-19. Study-wide context: Acute and convalescent COVID-19 samples came from the United States, Italy and Spain. The analysed material was cDNA or gDNA that came from T cells, B-cell-depleted T cells, or PBMCs.

V was trimmed by 3 bases and J by 3 bases, leaving 12 bases between them. CDR1 is DFQATT, CDR2 SNEGSKA, per germline (reference sequence). There are 13 residues in the CDR3. Authors' processing steps: Estimation of nucleated cell counts relied on the amplification of reference gene primers. TCRdb keeps only in-frame clones here, not all; method: immunoSEQ multiplex PCR. D and trimming were read from the DNA, whereas the V and J calls and clone size are those reported in that table. The repertoire holds 230,000 or so clones, with over 70% as singletons. The TCR was taken from a man in his forties with active or convalescent COVID-19. V is TRBV20-1 and J is TRBJ2-7; weak D call: TRBD2 (6 bases). The sequencing sample was made of peripheral blood. This CDR3 is CSASTSRNYEQYF. CDR3 DNA sequence: TGCAGTGCTAGTACTAGCAGAAACTACGAGCAGTACTTC.